Listed here are 28 T cell receptor beta chains from one sample, sequenced in a study of T cell changes during pregnancy in multiple sclerosis (dated by TCRdb to between 2017 and 2020). Library preparation employed the immunoSEQ multiplex PCR assay. Here the immuneACCESS table is served through TCRdb, limited to in-frame sequences with V and J called. Missing clones are a known gap in these copies; in checked studies unresolved V genes cover under half, and the rest lacks a known reason. Here the sample has about 32,000 clones; roughly nine tenths occur a single time. The ten biggest clones cover approximately 5% of the sample. The sequences come from CD8+ T cells from peripheral blood mononuclear cells, collected in the first trimester of pregnancy. These receptors all come from a female donor with multiple sclerosis, enrolled in a pregnancy study.

The gene calls are TRBV7-9 and TRBJ2-1; tentatively, D is TRBD1 (6 bases). V dropped 5 bases and J dropped 1 base, with 12 bases sitting between them. The CDR3 is 15 residues long. Germline V gene data show CDR1 as SEHNR and CDR2 as FQNEAQ (reference sequence). The CDR3: CASSPRDKSYNEQFF. The CDR3 region has the DNA TGTGCCAGCAGCCCCAGGGACAAGTCCTACAATGAGCAGTTCTTC.

CDR3 bases: TGTGCCAGCAGCCCGGAGATGGACAGCTCCTACGAGCAGTACTTC. Translation: CASSPEMDSSYEQYF. The V gene is TRBV11-2, the J gene TRBJ2-7; TRBD1 might be the D (6 bases). Germline assignment: CDR1 SGHAT and CDR2 FQNNGV. V gave up 5 bases and J gave up 0 bases, with 14 bases separating them. This CDR3 is 15 amino acids long.

The V call is TRBV20-1, the J call TRBJ1-1; D remains ambiguous. CDR3 length equals 11 residues. The V and J ends lost 4 bases and 1 base respectively, with 4 bases between them. In germline, CDR1 is DFQATT, CDR2 SNEGSKA (reference sequence). This CDR3 is CSATKNTEAFF. Here the CDR3 DNA reads TGCAGTGCTACTAAGAACACTGAAGCTTTCTTT.

The genes are TRBV6-1 and TRBJ2-7; D gene unclear. The CDR3 consists of 12 residues. The V end was cut by 7 bases, the J end by 7 bases, with 14 bases between. Germline V gene lookup returns CDR1 MNHNS and CDR2 SASEGT. CDR3 residues: CASIHEQQEQYF. In DNA form, the CDR3 reads TGTGCCAGCATTCATGAGCAACAGGAGCAGTACTTC.

This clone appeared a single time. The J gene is TRBJ2-1, the V gene TRBV7-9, with TRBD2 identical over 9 bases. The CDR3 extends over 16 amino acids. The V gene's germline CDR1 is SEHNR and CDR2 FQNEAQ (reference sequence). V lost 2 bases, J lost 8 bases, and 10 bases stayed unmatched. CDR3 in amino acids: CASSLRREGRGDEQFF. CDR3 nucleotides: TGTGCCAGCAGCTTACGGCGGGAGGGCCGAGGGGATGAGCAGTTCTTC.

The rearrangement links TRBV4-3 to TRBJ2-1, with 10 bases that match TRBD1. From germline, CDR1 is LGHNA and CDR2 YSLEER. This CDR3 spans 15 amino acids. After removal of 5 bases from V and 6 bases from J, the junction contained 7 bases not matched to a gene. CDR3 coding DNA: TGCGCCAGCAGCTCCCGGGACAGGGGCCCCAATGAGCAGTTCTTC. It translates to CASSSRDRGPNEQFF.

The chain recombines TRBV21-1 with TRBJ2-3; the table's D call TRBD1 went unverified against the DNA. TRBV21-1 is deemed a pseudogene. CDR3 size: 23 residues. Written as DNA, the CDR3 is TGTGCCAGCAGCAAAGAACTTCGGCAGGGGACAACCCAACCTTTTGGCCCCCCAGATACGCAGTATTTT. It codes for CASSKELRQGTTQPFGPPDTQYF.

The gene calls are TRBV2 and TRBJ2-7; TRBD2 matches at 10 bases. Trimming at V came to 1 base and at J to 4 bases, leaving 1 base not matched to a gene. The CDR3 covers 14 residues. CDR1 is SNHLY, CDR2 FYNNEI, per germline. CDR3 in amino acids: CASSEEREGYEQYF. DNA of the CDR3: TGTGCCAGCAGTGAAGAGCGGGAGGGGTACGAGCAGTACTTC.

In nucleotides, the CDR3 is TGTGCCAGCAGTTTAAATTTGCAGGCCACAGATACGCAGTATTTT. It encodes CASSLNLQATDTQYF. J is TRBJ2-3 and V is TRBV27; no definite D call. Germline assignment: CDR1 MNHEY and CDR2 SMNVEV (reference sequence). The germline V and J ends were trimmed by 2 bases and 2 bases, with 11 bases remaining between them. CDR3 length equals 15 residues.

This chain uses TRBV28 with TRBJ1-1; D gene unclear. Germline CDR1 reads MDHEN; CDR2 reads SYDVKM. Between the trimmed V and J ends, which lost 8 bases and 0 bases, there was a span of 13 bases. The CDR3 extends over 14 amino acids. The CDR3 DNA reads as TGTGCCAGCCGCCCGGGGATGATGAACACTGAAGCTTTCTTT. Translating gives CASRPGMMNTEAFF.

The chain carries TRBV7-8 and TRBJ2-1, with 9 nucleotides matching TRBD2. Germline loops: CDR1 SGHVS, CDR2 FQNEAQ. The CDR3 is made up of 14 amino acids. Trimming cost V 5 bases and J 4 bases; bases outside gene matches: 3. CDR3 region: CASSPSGGYNEQFF. The CDR3 region has the DNA TGTGCCAGCAGCCCCAGCGGGGGGTACAATGAGCAGTTCTTC.

V usage is TRBV7-2 and J usage is TRBJ1-5; TRBD1 might be the D (6 bases). The CDR3 covers 13 residues. V lost 5 bases, J lost 7 bases, and 12 bases lay in between. Germline loops: CDR1 SGHTA, CDR2 FQGNSA. The CDR3 nucleotides are TGTGCCAGCAGCCGACAGGAAATCCAGCCCCAGCATTTT. Encoded protein: CASSRQEIQPQHF. Drawing the rest from reference TRBV7-2 and TRBJ1-5, the complete variable domain is GAGVSQSPSNKVTEKGKDVELRCDPISGHTALYWYRQSLGQGLEFLIYFQGNSAPDKSGLPSDRFSAERTGGSVSTLTIQRTQQEDSAVYLCASSRQEIQPQHFGDGTRLSIL.

V gene TRBV6-5 combines with J gene TRBJ1-2; the match to TRBD1 covers 8 bases. From germline, CDR1 is MNHEY and CDR2 SVGAGI. The CDR3 contains 13 residues. After removal of 5 bases from V and 4 bases from J, the junction contained 3 bases not matched to a gene. The CDR3 DNA sequence: TGTGCCAGCAGTGGGACAGGAGGCTATGGCTACACCTTC. Its translation: CASSGTGGYGYTF.

This clone was detected a few times. The V and J genes are TRBV4-1 and TRBJ1-1; D is possibly TRBD1 (6 bases). The CDR3 spans 15 residues. Per germline, CDR1 MGHRA and CDR2 YSYEKL. With 3 bases removed from V and 2 bases from J, the gap between germline ends came to 13 bases. The CDR3 loop is CASSHNGQTNTEAFF. The CDR3 DNA reads as TGCGCCAGCAGCCATAACGGACAGACCAACACTGAAGCTTTCTTT.

The chain links TRBV2 to TRBJ1-4, with D unclear. The CDR3 length is 13 residues. Germline lookup yields CDR1 SNHLY and CDR2 FYNNEI. The germline V and J ends were trimmed by 10 bases and 5 bases, with 14 bases remaining between them. The DNA of the CDR3 is TGTGCCACTAACAGTGGAGGGAATGAAAAACTGTTTTTT. It yields the protein CATNSGGNEKLFF.

As DNA, the CDR3 is TGCGCCAGCAGCCAAGGCATCGGACTCTCCTACAATGAGCAGTTCTTC. It is translated as CASSQGIGLSYNEQFF. J is TRBJ2-1 and V is TRBV4-3; weak D call: TRBD2 (5 bases). The CDR3 contains 16 residues. Trimming left V 1 base short and J 0 bases short, with 10 bases between. Germline-derived CDR1 and CDR2 are LGHNA and YSLEER.

Written as DNA, the CDR3 is TGTGCCAGCAGCGGGGGAGGGTACGAGCAGTACTTC. Protein sequence: CASSGGGYEQYF. The J gene is TRBJ2-7, the V gene TRBV5-4; 7 bases map to TRBD2. The CDR3 sequence is 12 residues long. Germline trimming cut 4 bases from V and 4 bases from J; bases unmatched to any gene: 2. Germline V gene data show CDR1 as SGHNT and CDR2 as YYREEE (reference sequence). The whole variable domain, filled in from reference TRBV5-4 and TRBJ2-7, reads ETGVTQSPTHLIKTRGQQVTLRCSSQSGHNTVSWYQQALGQGPQFIFQYYREEENGRGNFPPRFSGLQFPNYSSELNVNALELDDSALYLCASSGGGYEQYFGPGTRLTVT.

The chain has TRBV6-4 and TRBJ2-3, with D perhaps TRBD2 (6 bases). V lost 6 bases to trimming and J lost 2 bases, with 9 bases between them. CDR1 and CDR2 from the germline V gene are MRHNA and SNTAGT. CDR3 length: 13 amino acids. DNA for the CDR3: TGTGCCAGCAGCCGGAGGGACACAGATACGCAGTATTTT. It encodes CASSRRDTDTQYF.

The chain combines TRBV19 with TRBJ2-5; no firm D call. CDR3 size: 14 residues. Trimming stripped 2 bases from V and 3 bases from J, with 10 bases between. CDR1 and CDR2 (germline): LNHDA, SQIVND (reference sequence). The CDR3 reads CASSIRSAEETQYF. CDR3 coding DNA: TGTGCCAGTAGTATACGGTCCGCGGAAGAGACCCAGTACTTC.

This clone was seen only a few times. This chain connects TRBV19 to TRBJ1-2; D unclear. CDR3 size: 11 residues. Germline V gene sequence: CDR1 LNHDA, CDR2 SQIVND (reference sequence). V gave up 4 bases and J gave up 5 bases, with 5 bases separating them. The CDR3 DNA sequence: TGTGCCAGTAGTAACTGGTATGGCTACACCTTC. Translation: CASSNWYGYTF.

V and J are TRBV12-5 and TRBJ1-1; D not certain. There are 15 residues in the CDR3. The germline V gene encodes CDR1 LGHNT and CDR2 FRNRAP. Trimming stripped 4 bases from V and 2 bases from J, with 14 bases between. The CDR3 loop is CASGSAPRSNTEAFF. DNA for the CDR3: TGTGCTAGTGGTTCCGCCCCTCGGTCCAACACTGAAGCTTTCTTT.

The chain couples TRBV6-1 to TRBJ1-2; 10 positions match TRBD1. The CDR3 length is 13 residues. V dropped 7 bases and J dropped 6; count of bases not matched to a gene: 5. Germline CDR1 and CDR2: MNHNS and SASEGT. The CDR3 DNA sequence: TGTGCCAGCAAACATGGACAGGGGGATGGCTACACCTTC. Translation: CASKHGQGDGYTF.

The rearrangement uses TRBV19 and TRBJ2-7; 7 bases align to TRBD2. CDR1 and CDR2 (germline): LNHDA, SQIVND (reference sequence). Unmatched junction bases numbered 10, after V lost 8 bases and J lost 6 bases. There are 13 residues in the CDR3. In nucleotides, the CDR3 is TGTGCCAGTGGCCCGGGGGGAGGGTTCGAGCAGTACTTC. This codes for CASGPGGGFEQYF.

The chain joins TRBV4-3 to TRBJ1-4, with a weak D call TRBD1 (5 bases). V was shortened by 4 bases and J by 7 bases, with 16 bases between the two germline ends. Germline values: CDR1 LGHNA, CDR2 YSLEER. The length of the CDR3 is 15 residues. CDR3 sequence: CASSPASGVGEKLFF. Here the CDR3 DNA reads TGCGCCAGCAGCCCAGCGTCGGGGGTAGGTGAAAAACTGTTTTTT.

In its sample, this clone was seen once. The chain uses TRBV5-1 and TRBJ2-1, with D perhaps TRBD1 (6 bases). V was cut by 3 bases and J by 0 bases, with 10 bases left in between. The CDR3 consists of 15 residues. Per germline, CDR1 SGHRS and CDR2 YFSETQ. CDR3 sequence: CASSSLGGSYNEQFF. In DNA form, the CDR3 reads TGCGCCAGCAGCTCCCTAGGGGGCTCCTACAATGAGCAGTTCTTC.

The genes are TRBV7-6 and TRBJ1-1; D remains ambiguous. Trimming took off 7 bases at V and 1 base at J, with 10 bases between the two ends. The V gene's germline CDR1 is SGHVS and CDR2 FNYEAQ. This CDR3 region has 13 residues. CDR3 loop: CASMRGPNTEAFF. Written as DNA, the CDR3 is TGTGCCAGCATGCGCGGCCCGAACACTGAAGCTTTCTTT.

V usage is TRBV7-8 and J usage is TRBJ2-7; 7 positions match TRBD2. The germline V gene has CDR1 SGHVS and CDR2 FQNEAQ. Trimming removed 5 bases from V and 2 bases from J; junction bases left unmatched: 12. The CDR3 extends over 16 amino acids. CDR3 in amino acids: CASSLGFSGSTYEQYF. For the CDR3, the DNA is TGTGCCAGCAGCCTAGGGTTTAGCGGGTCCACCTACGAGCAGTACTTC. The full variable domain, with the rest looked up from reference TRBV7-8 and TRBJ2-7, is GAGVSQSPRYKVAKRGQDVALRCDPISGHVSLFWYQQALGQGPEFLTYFQNEAQLDKSGLPSDRFFAERPEGSVSTLKIQRTQQEDSAVYLCASSLGFSGSTYEQYFGPGTRLTVT.

The chain carries TRBV10-2 and TRBJ2-1; 7 bases map to TRBD2. Trimming took 3 bases from V and 5 from J; bases not matched to a gene: 4. From germline, CDR1 is WSHSY and CDR2 SAAADI. This CDR3 contains 14 residues. The DNA for the CDR3 is TGCGCCAGCAGTGATTATCGGGAGGACAATGAGCAGTTCTTC. Translation gives CASSDYREDNEQFF.